Listed here are 30 T cell receptor beta chains from one sample, sequenced in a study of shared clonotypes between healthy human individuals. Sequencing used immunoSEQ multiplex PCR; TCRdb keeps in-frame clones, though not all of them. The sample has around 2.5 million clones, approximately 93% seen once. Sample: naive CD4+ T cells from PBMCs. Subset: CD45RA+ positively selected. The receptors shown here come from a man younger than 35 in good health. Some clones in this sample may be carry-over from other donors' samples.

This rearrangement joins TRBV4-1 to TRBJ2-7; D ambiguous. Trimming shortened V by 0 bases and J by 4 bases, and 10 bases separated the two germline ends. Per germline, CDR1 MGHRA and CDR2 YSYEKL. This CDR3 region has 14 residues. The CDR3 reads CASSQDGRAYEQYF. DNA for the CDR3: TGCGCCAGCAGCCAAGATGGCCGGGCTTACGAGCAGTACTTC.

The V call is TRBV7-3, the J call TRBJ2-1, with D maybe TRBD2 (6 bases). CDR3 size: 16 residues. Trimming shortened V by 5 bases and J by 0 bases, and 14 bases separated the two germline ends. Per germline, CDR1 SGHTA and CDR2 FQGTGA. The DNA for the CDR3 is TGTGCCAGCAGCAGTTCTAGCGCAAGCTCCTACAATGAGCAGTTCTTC. Encoded protein: CASSSSSASSYNEQFF.

Only a few counts were recorded for this clone. This chain links TRBV7-9 with TRBJ1-1; a weak D match, TRBD1 (5 bases). V dropped 1 base and J dropped 2 bases, with 11 bases sitting between them. Looked up from germline, CDR1 is SEHNR and CDR2 is FQNEAQ (reference sequence). CDR3 length equals 15 residues. The CDR3 nucleotides read TGTGCCAGCAGCTTAGGGGGCAGGGCAAACACTGAAGCTTTCTTT. It is translated as CASSLGGRANTEAFF.

The DNA for the CDR3 is TGTGCCAGCAGCGTCAAGAAAGGCACTAATGAAAAACTGTTTTTT. It translates to CASSVKKGTNEKLFF. V and J are TRBV5-4 and TRBJ1-4; D unclear. V lost 4 bases to trimming and J lost 2 bases, with 12 bases between them. There are 15 residues in the CDR3. Germline assignment: CDR1 SGHNT and CDR2 YYREEE (reference sequence).

J is TRBJ1-1 and V is TRBV2, with D perhaps TRBD1 (6 bases). This CDR3 is built from 13 residues. The germline CDR1 and CDR2 sequences are SNHLY and FYNNEI. V was shortened by 4 bases and J by 12 bases, with 18 bases between the two germline ends. CDR3 sequence (DNA): TGTGCCAGCAGTGTGGGAGGGGGAGGAGCAACTTTCTTT. Translated, it gives CASSVGGGGATFF.

The chain recombines TRBV7-9 with TRBJ1-4, with D tentatively TRBD1 (6 bases). Deletions cut 1 base from V and 4 bases from J, with 16 bases between. This CDR3 spans 17 amino acids. Germline CDR1 and CDR2: SEHNR and FQNEAQ (reference sequence). CDR3 region: CASSLVLRQAINEKLFF. The DNA of the CDR3 is TGTGCCAGCAGCTTAGTCCTAAGACAGGCCATTAATGAAAAACTGTTTTTT.

This chain links TRBV5-4 with TRBJ2-3; D gene unclear. CDR3 size: 13 residues. Germline V gene lookup returns CDR1 SGHNT and CDR2 YYREEE (reference sequence). The germline V and J ends were trimmed by 5 bases and 2 bases, with 9 bases remaining between them. The CDR3 loop reads CASRASNTDTQYF. The CDR3 DNA reads as TGTGCCAGCAGGGCATCAAACACAGATACGCAGTATTTT.

This clone was picked up one time. The chain links TRBV28 to TRBJ2-1; 12 bases line up with TRBD2. The CDR3 loop spans 18 amino acids. V lost 4 bases and J lost 9; bases outside the gene matches: 16. Germline assignment: CDR1 MDHEN and CDR2 SYDVKM. The CDR3 bases are TGTGCCAGCAGTTCCCCTCGGACTAGCGGGGCTACTATCGGTGAGCAGTTCTTC. Translation gives CASSSPRTSGATIGEQFF.

This chain connects TRBV30 to TRBJ2-6; D is ambiguous. With 4 bases removed from V and 2 bases from J, the gap between germline ends came to 21 bases. The CDR3 contains 18 residues. In germline, CDR1 is GTSNPN, CDR2 SVGIG (reference sequence). The CDR3 reads CAWMGGRTKDPGANVLTF. As DNA, the CDR3 is TGTGCCTGGATGGGTGGTCGAACCAAGGATCCTGGGGCCAACGTCCTGACTTTC.

The chain combines TRBV11-2 with TRBJ2-2; D gene uncertain. This CDR3 comprises 15 residues. Germline CDR1 reads SGHAT; CDR2 reads FQNNGV. V was clipped by 1 base and J by 6 bases, with 12 bases between them. The CDR3 nucleotides read TGTGCCAGCAGCTTAGTACATACCGGCGCCGGGGAGCTGTTTTTT. Its translation is CASSLVHTGAGELFF.

The chain carries TRBV27 and TRBJ1-3, with D perhaps matching TRBD1 (5 bases). This CDR3 region has 14 residues. Looked up from germline, CDR1 is MNHEY and CDR2 is SMNVEV (reference sequence). V was clipped by 6 bases and J by 0 bases, with 9 bases between them. The CDR3 DNA reads as TGTGCCAGCAGGTCGGGGGGCTCTGGAAACACCATATATTTT. This translates into CASRSGGSGNTIYF.

The V and J genes are TRBV6-1 and TRBJ1-2, with a tentative D call TRBD1 (6 bases). The germline gives CDR1 MNHNS, CDR2 SASEGT. The V gene lost 3 bases and the J gene lost 8 bases, with 13 bases spanning the gap. This CDR3 region has 13 residues. CDR3 sequence (DNA): TGTGCCAGCAGTGATAACAGGGTAGGAGGCTACACCTTC. Its protein is CASSDNRVGGYTF.

The chain employs TRBV29-1 and TRBJ2-7, with D perhaps TRBD2 (5 bases). Looked up from germline, CDR1 is SQVTM and CDR2 is ANQGSEA. The CDR3 length is 13 residues. The ends were cut back, 5 bases at V and 5 bases at J, with 16 bases in the middle. The CDR3 loop is CSVPGVVGHEQYF. The DNA of the CDR3 is TGCAGCGTTCCCGGGGTGGTCGGACACGAGCAGTACTTC.

This chain uses TRBV6-6 with TRBJ2-2, with D perhaps TRBD2 (5 bases). The length of the CDR3 is 14 residues. V was clipped by 8 bases and J by 0 bases, with 10 bases between them. Germline V lookup: CDR1 MNHNY, CDR2 SVGAGI (reference sequence). The CDR3 nucleotides are TGTGCCAGCCGGGAAAGAGCGAACACCGGGGAGCTGTTTTTT. Protein: CASRERANTGELFF.

V is TRBV7-9 and J is TRBJ1-4; the match to TRBD1 covers 7 bases. From germline, CDR1 is SEHNR and CDR2 FQNEAQ (reference sequence). The V segment lost 5 bases and the J segment 8 bases; nucleotides outside the gene matches: 11. The CDR3 extends over 15 amino acids. The CDR3 DNA reads TGTGCCAGCAGCCCGACAGGGTTCGGTAGGGAAAAACTGTTTTTT. It encodes CASSPTGFGREKLFF.

The sample holds a few counts of this clone. The chain employs TRBV14 and TRBJ1-1; TRBD1 agrees at 8 bases. Per germline, CDR1 SGHDN and CDR2 FVKESK. Trimming took 7 bases from V and 11 from J; bases not matched to a gene: 15. This CDR3 has 14 amino acids. CDR3 sequence: CASTPDRAYRAAFF. DNA of the CDR3: TGTGCCAGCACCCCGGACAGGGCCTACCGCGCGGCTTTCTTT.

CDR3 in amino acids: CASNGEVLQYYEQYF. The CDR3 DNA is TGTGCCAGCAACGGGGAGGTGTTACAGTATTACGAGCAGTACTTC. The chain couples TRBV2 to TRBJ2-7, with a possible D match to TRBD2 (6 bases). This CDR3 region has 15 residues. V was trimmed by 7 bases and J by 4 bases, leaving 20 bases between them. The germline V gene has CDR1 SNHLY and CDR2 FYNNEI.

CDR3: CASSRASGPYEQYF. The CDR3 DNA reads TGCGCCAGCAGCCGGGCTAGCGGCCCATACGAGCAGTACTTC. This chain links TRBV5-1 with TRBJ2-7; TRBD2 aligns across 7 bases. Germline V gene lookup returns CDR1 SGHRS and CDR2 YFSETQ. The CDR3 is 14 amino acids. V trimming: 4 bases; J trimming: 4 bases; junction bases outside the gene matches: 8.

This clone has just one count. This chain uses TRBV19 with TRBJ1-3; D remains unclear. Germline CDR1 LNHDA, CDR2 SQIVND (reference sequence). The V end lost 6 bases, the J end lost 0 bases, and 12 bases lay between the germline ends. This CDR3 comprises 15 residues. The CDR3 DNA reads as TGTGCCAGTAGCCCCCCGGGATTCTCTGGAAACACCATATATTTT. This sequence encodes CASSPPGFSGNTIYF.

The rearrangement joins TRBV7-9 to TRBJ2-1, with 11 bases identical to TRBD2. The CDR3 consists of 16 residues. Germline CDR1 SEHNR, CDR2 FQNEAQ (reference sequence). The ends lost 5 bases at V and 4 bases at J; junction bases unmatched: 7. The CDR3 reads CASSKNVAGGYNEQFF. The CDR3 region has the DNA TGTGCCAGCAGCAAAAACGTAGCGGGAGGGTACAATGAGCAGTTCTTC.

The chain joins TRBV5-1 to TRBJ1-4; no reliable D call. The CDR3 is 13 residues long. Trimming took 0 bases from V and 3 from J, leaving 3 bases between them. Per germline, CDR1 SGHRS and CDR2 YFSETQ. DNA for the CDR3: TGCGCCAGCAGCTTGGAGGCTAATGAAAAACTGTTTTTT. Translation: CASSLEANEKLFF.

The sample holds one count of this clone. This chain connects TRBV11-2 to TRBJ1-1, with D hard to call. Germline values: CDR1 SGHAT, CDR2 FQNNGV. There are 14 residues in the CDR3. V dropped 5 bases and J dropped 3 bases, with 13 bases sitting between them. CDR3 residues: CASSERIVDTEAFF. In DNA form, the CDR3 reads TGTGCCAGCAGCGAACGGATAGTAGACACTGAAGCTTTCTTT. The full variable domain, rest sourced from reference TRBV11-2 and TRBJ1-1, is EAGVAQSPRYKIIEKRQSVAFWCNPISGHATLYWYQQILGQGPKLLIQFQNNGVVDDSQLPKDRFSAERLKGVDSTLKIQPAKLEDSAVYLCASSERIVDTEAFFGQGTRLTVV.

V is TRBV18 and J is TRBJ2-5; 7 bases map to TRBD1. V lost 3 bases and J lost 6; bases outside the gene matches: 22. Germline V gene data show CDR1 as KGHSH and CDR2 as LQKENI. The CDR3 runs 19 residues. CDR3 sequence reads: CASSPFPPIQGEQLQTQYF. In nucleotides, the CDR3 is TGTGCCAGCTCACCCTTTCCCCCGATCCAGGGGGAACAATTACAGACCCAGTACTTC. The entire variable domain, with the rest obtained from reference TRBV18 and TRBJ2-5, is as follows: NAGVMQNPRHLVRRRGQEARLRCSPMKGHSHVYWYRQLPEEGLKFMVYLQKENIIDESGMPKERFSAEFPKEGPSILRIQQVVRGDSAAYFCASSPFPPIQGEQLQTQYFGPGTRLLVL.

The chain combines TRBV4-1 with TRBJ2-3, with 9 bases matching TRBD2. The J segment lost 0 bases and the V segment lost 0 bases, leaving 4 bases of the junction unmatched. Germline V lookup: CDR1 MGHRA, CDR2 YSYEKL. The CDR3 length is 17 residues. DNA of the CDR3: TGCGCCAGCAGCCAAGATCAGACTAGCGGAAGCACAGATACGCAGTATTTT. Encoded protein: CASSQDQTSGSTDTQYF.

A word on this clone: The identical CDR3 is also encoded by other nucleotide sequences in the sample. This rearrangement joins TRBV20-1 to TRBJ2-3; 7 bases are a match to TRBD1. Germline CDR1 is DFQATT and CDR2 is SNEGSKA (reference sequence). The junction had 5 bases not matched to a gene; V was cut back by 5 bases and J by 9 bases. The CDR3 is made up of 11 amino acids. The CDR3 is CSAPTGVTQYF. The CDR3 DNA reads as TGCAGTGCTCCCACAGGGGTGACGCAGTATTTT.

The rearrangement joins TRBV6-1 to TRBJ2-5, with D uncertain. The CDR3 sequence is 14 residues long. Germline CDR1 and CDR2: MNHNS and SASEGT. V lost 4 bases to trimming and J lost 7 bases, with 16 bases between them. The CDR3 DNA reads TGTGCCAGCAGTGTACGATATGCCGAAGGGACCCAGTACTTC. This gives the protein CASSVRYAEGTQYF.

This clone has only a few counts. The sample has other DNA sequences that encode this CDR3 too. The rearrangement links TRBV28 to TRBJ1-2; D gene uncertain. Trimming took 3 bases from V and 3 from J, leaving 5 bases between them. Germline CDR1 MDHEN, CDR2 SYDVKM. This CDR3 has 12 amino acids. The CDR3 nucleotides are TGTGCCAGCAGTTTCCGGGACTATGGCTACACCTTC. Protein sequence: CASSFRDYGYTF.

The rearrangement uses TRBV2 and TRBJ2-7, with D tentatively TRBD2 (7 bases). There are 14 residues in the CDR3. Trimming pared 7 bases from V and 4 bases from J, leaving 17 bases between. Germline V CDR1 and CDR2: SNHLY, FYNNEI. Written as DNA, the CDR3 is TGTGCCAGCATTACGGGGGGCGGTTTTTACGAGCAGTACTTC. This gives the protein CASITGGGFYEQYF.

The chain employs TRBV5-1 and TRBJ1-6; TRBD1 aligns across 7 bases. Germline V gene sequence: CDR1 SGHRS, CDR2 YFSETQ. This CDR3 comprises 13 residues. Trimming took 5 bases from V and 10 from J; bases not matched to a gene: 6. CDR3: CASRGQGGSPLHF. The CDR3 nucleotides are TGCGCCAGCAGAGGGCAGGGGGGATCACCCCTCCACTTT.

This chain uses TRBV19 with TRBJ1-5; 7 nucleotides line up with TRBD1. J was trimmed by 0 bases and V by 8 bases; bases with no gene match: 7. This CDR3 is built from 15 residues. Germline values: CDR1 LNHDA, CDR2 SQIVND (reference sequence). CDR3 loop: CASGTENYSNQPQHF. The CDR3 DNA reads TGTGCCAGTGGGACAGAGAACTATAGCAATCAGCCCCAGCATTTT.